This T cell receptor (beta chain) emerged from a study of T-cell memory formation after mild COVID-19. TCRdb itself ran the 5' RACE reads through MiXCR, one entry per CDR3 protein. The sample lists some 270,000 distinct CDR3 sequences, less than 20% seen once, with under 2.5% in the top ten. Points from the study as a whole: Clones that shrank (day 15 to 85) were balanced CD4/CD8, whereas later expanders leaned CD4+. Largely, contracting CD4+ clones fell within CM and EM, and contracting CD8+ clones within EMRA.

As to this clonotype: The antigen remains unidentified.

The TCR originated in an adult woman who had mild COVID-19 (a few samples of this study predate the infection). Cell type and time point are not known. The sample consisted of PBMCs or a T cell subset sorted from them (not recorded which).

This chain's CDR3 is CAIKPTGRRNTEAFF. CDR3 nucleotide sequence: TGTGCCATCAAGCCGACAGGGCGGAGGAACACTGAAGCTTTCTTT. V usage is TRBV10-3 and J usage is TRBJ1-1, with 7 bases lining up with TRBD1. This CDR3 is built from 15 residues. With V trimmed by 7 bases and J by 1 base, 9 bases remained unmatched. CDR1 is ENHRY and CDR2 is SYGVKD in the germline V gene.